The 26 T cell receptor beta chains reported below all come from one sample, sequenced in a study of cytomegalovirus exposure and HLA in healthy donors. PCR used 60 Vbeta primers and 13 Jbeta primers. Data came from immunoSEQ multiplex PCR; TCRdb stores just in-frame clones and leaves some out. The sample contains 200,000 to 250,000 clones, roughly 79% of which appear only once. Specimen: PBMCs. The source of these receptors is a woman aged 40 to 49 in good health and CMV-seronegative.

This clone was seen a single time. This CDR3 reads CASRQGAATDTQYF. The CDR3 DNA sequence: TGTGCCAGTAGGCAGGGGGCCGCCACAGATACGCAGTATTTT. This chain joins TRBV19 and TRBJ2-3; TRBD1 matches 8 bases. Germline CDR1 and CDR2: LNHDA and SQIVND (reference sequence). J gave up 2 bases and V 6 bases, and 4 bases lay outside the gene matches. The CDR3 runs 14 residues.

The V gene is TRBV10-3, the J gene TRBJ2-1; TRBD2 aligns across 7 bases. The CDR3 runs 15 residues. The ends lost 1 base at V and 9 bases at J; junction bases unmatched: 9. Germline CDR1 and CDR2: ENHRY and SYGVKD. CDR3 protein: CAISEFGSGGSEQFF. The CDR3 DNA sequence: TGTGCCATCAGTGAGTTTGGGTCCGGGGGGAGTGAGCAGTTCTTC.

This sequence joins TRBV19 and TRBJ1-5; 10 bases fit TRBD1. V dropped 10 bases and J dropped 2; count of bases not matched to a gene: 8. CDR3 length: 15 amino acids. Germline V gene sequence: CDR1 LNHDA, CDR2 SQIVND (reference sequence). CDR3 region: CATGQGTLGNQPQHF. As DNA, the CDR3 is TGTGCCACGGGACAGGGGACACTTGGCAATCAGCCCCAGCATTTT.

The chain employs TRBV5-4 and TRBJ1-2; possible D gene TRBD1, 5 bases. The length of the CDR3 is 14 residues. Germline V CDR1 and CDR2: SGHNT, YYREEE (reference sequence). The V end lost 4 bases, the J end lost 0 bases, and 10 bases lay between the germline ends. DNA for the CDR3: TGTGCCAGCAGCCAAGGGGTACCTAACTATGGCTACACCTTC. Residues: CASSQGVPNYGYTF. Drawing the rest from reference TRBV5-4 and TRBJ1-2, the complete variable domain is ETGVTQSPTHLIKTRGQQVTLRCSSQSGHNTVSWYQQALGQGPQFIFQYYREEENGRGNFPPRFSGLQFPNYSSELNVNALELDDSALYLCASSQGVPNYGYTFGSGTRLTVV.

The chain uses TRBV7-6 and TRBJ2-7; D is undetermined. V gave up 2 bases and J gave up 4 bases, with 9 bases separating them. The CDR3 covers 13 residues. Germline values: CDR1 SGHVS, CDR2 FNYEAQ. Here the CDR3 reads CASSLSPGYEQYF. The CDR3 nucleotides are TGTGCCAGCAGCTTAAGTCCGGGTTACGAGCAGTACTTC.

The V and J genes are TRBV9 and TRBJ1-5; D is undetermined. The length of the CDR3 is 15 residues. V was clipped by 0 bases and J by 1 base, with 8 bases between them. Germline V CDR1 and CDR2: SGDLS, YYNGEE. CDR3 bases: TGTGCCAGCAGCGTAGGAGGGCTAAGCAATCAGCCCCAGCATTTT. Protein: CASSVGGLSNQPQHF.

The gene calls are TRBV28 and TRBJ2-1; 16 bases map to TRBD2. Germline CDR1 reads MDHEN; CDR2 reads SYDVKM. J gave up 0 bases and V 3 bases, and 14 bases lay outside the gene matches. The CDR3 runs 22 residues. The CDR3 reads CASSFSPSGTSGGAVSYNEQFF. The DNA for the CDR3 is TGTGCCAGCAGTTTTTCCCCCTCCGGGACTAGCGGGGGGGCTGTCTCCTACAATGAGCAGTTCTTC.

The chain couples TRBV30 to TRBJ2-7; possibly TRBD1 for D (6 bases). Trimming cost V 2 bases and J 2 bases, with 10 bases left between them. CDR1 is GTSNPN and CDR2 is SVGIG in the germline V gene (reference sequence). The CDR3 sequence is 13 residues long. CDR3 DNA: TGTGCCTGGAGTCCGGGACATCCCTACGAGCAGTACTTC. It specifies CAWSPGHPYEQYF.

DNA for the CDR3: TGTGCCAGCGGTGCACAGGGGGCCTACACTGAAGCTTTCTTT. This gives the protein CASGAQGAYTEAFF. The rearrangement uses TRBV28 and TRBJ1-1; TRBD1 matches at 9 bases. The CDR3 runs 14 residues. With V trimmed by 8 bases and J by 3 bases, 7 bases remained unmatched. In germline, CDR1 is MDHEN, CDR2 SYDVKM.

Comment on this clone: Other DNA sequences in the same sample also yield this CDR3. The DNA for the CDR3 is TGTGCCAGCAGCCTACCGGGACTGCAGAACACTGAAGCTTTCTTT. Residues: CASSLPGLQNTEAFF. The chain employs TRBV5-6 and TRBJ1-1; D perhaps matches TRBD1 (5 bases). CDR3 length: 15 amino acids. Germline V lookup: CDR1 SGHDT, CDR2 YYEEEE. Trimming took 4 bases from V and 1 from J, leaving 14 bases between them.

The V gene is TRBV4-2, the J gene TRBJ1-5; no firm D call. This CDR3 contains 14 residues. CDR1 and CDR2 (germline): LGHNA, YNFKEQ. V was shortened by 6 bases and J by 4 bases, with 13 bases between the two germline ends. CDR3 sequence (DNA): TGTGCCAGCAGGCTAGGTCGGGGTAATCAGCCCCAGCATTTT. Protein sequence: CASRLGRGNQPQHF.

DNA for the CDR3: TGTGCCAGCAGCGTGACTCACTACGAGCAGTACTTC. Translating gives CASSVTHYEQYF. This chain joins TRBV7-9 and TRBJ2-7; no reliable D call. In germline, CDR1 is SEHNR, CDR2 FQNEAQ (reference sequence). The CDR3 extends over 12 amino acids. Trimming pared 5 bases from V and 3 bases from J, leaving 8 bases between. Using reference TRBV7-9 and TRBJ2-7 for the parts outside the CDR3, the full variable domain is DTGVSQNPRHKITKRGQNVTFRCDPISEHNRLYWYRQTLGQGPEFLTYFQNEAQLEKSRLLSDRFSAERPKGSFSTLEIQRTEQGDSAMYLCASSVTHYEQYFGPGTRLTVT.

V and J are TRBV2 and TRBJ1-2; D unresolved. CDR1 is SNHLY, CDR2 FYNNEI, per germline. Trimming shortened V by 4 bases and J by 4 bases, and 7 bases separated the two germline ends. The CDR3 has 12 residues. The CDR3 region is CASSALSYGYTF. CDR3 coding DNA: TGTGCCAGCAGTGCCCTTTCCTATGGCTACACCTTC.

This clone was observed once. The chain combines TRBV7-2 with TRBJ1-1; the match to TRBD1 covers 12 bases. V lost 5 bases and J lost 6; bases outside the gene matches: 16. Germline lookup yields CDR1 SGHTA and CDR2 FQGNSA. The CDR3 is made up of 18 amino acids. Here the CDR3 DNA reads TGTGCCAGCAGCCTCCGGGACAGGGGGCGTCGGCGCCGAGCTGAAGCTTTCTTT. Amino acid sequence: CASSLRDRGRRRRAEAFF.

The V gene is TRBV5-5, the J gene TRBJ2-7; D is uncertain. The CDR3 is 12 amino acids. CDR1 and CDR2 from the germline V gene are SGHKS and YYEKEE (reference sequence). V dropped 2 bases and J dropped 2 bases, with 5 bases sitting between them. The CDR3 DNA sequence: TGTGCCAGCAGCTTTTCTGCCTACGAGCAGTACTTC. Translating it yields CASSFSAYEQYF.

This clone was seen more than once but under ten times. The chain carries TRBV6-4 and TRBJ1-5, with 7 bases aligning to TRBD1. V trimming: 7 bases; J trimming: 4 bases; junction bases outside the gene matches: 7. Germline V gene data show CDR1 as MRHNA and CDR2 as SNTAGT. The CDR3 extends over 14 amino acids. CDR3 in amino acids: CASNDGQANQPQHF. CDR3 in DNA: TGTGCCAGCAACGACGGACAGGCGAATCAGCCCCAGCATTTT.

V is TRBV5-1 and J is TRBJ1-2, with D maybe TRBD1 (5 bases). Trimming took 0 bases from V and 4 from J, leaving 10 bases between them. The CDR3 totals 14 residues. Per germline, CDR1 SGHRS and CDR2 YFSETQ. The CDR3 nucleotides are TGCGCCAGCAGCTTGGATCAGGGTCCCTATGGCTACACCTTC. It encodes CASSLDQGPYGYTF. Filled out from reference TRBV5-1 and TRBJ1-2, the complete variable domain reads KAGVTQTPRYLIKTRGQQVTLSCSPISGHRSVSWYQQTPGQGLQFLFEYFSETQRNKGNFPGRFSGRQFSNSRSEMNVSTLELGDSALYLCASSLDQGPYGYTFGSGTRLTVV.

The chain recombines TRBV11-2 with TRBJ2-5; 8 positions agree with TRBD1. The CDR3 spans 16 residues. CDR1 SGHAT and CDR2 FQNNGV come from the germline V gene. J was trimmed by 2 bases and V by 5 bases; bases with no gene match: 10. The CDR3, as DNA: TGTGCCAGCAGCGCCAGGACAGGGCGGGGTCAAGAGACCCAGTACTTC. This sequence encodes CASSARTGRGQETQYF. Together with reference TRBV11-2 and TRBJ2-5, the CDR3 gives the full variable domain: EAGVAQSPRYKIIEKRQSVAFWCNPISGHATLYWYQQILGQGPKLLIQFQNNGVVDDSQLPKDRFSAERLKGVDSTLKIQPAKLEDSAVYLCASSARTGRGQETQYFGPGTRLLVL.

V is TRBV19 and J is TRBJ2-2; 7 nucleotides agree with TRBD1. With V trimmed by 9 bases and J by 7 bases, 5 bases remained unmatched. The CDR3 extends over 12 amino acids. Germline CDR1 is LNHDA and CDR2 is SQIVND (reference sequence). This CDR3 reads CASKTGYGELFF. CDR3 nucleotide sequence: TGTGCCAGCAAGACAGGGTACGGGGAGCTGTTTTTT.

This chain joins TRBV5-1 and TRBJ2-3; TRBD1 matches 9 bases. The CDR3 loop spans 15 amino acids. Germline V gene lookup returns CDR1 SGHRS and CDR2 YFSETQ. V shed 4 bases, J shed 2 bases, and the junction held 5 bases outside the gene matches. The CDR3 region has the DNA TGCGCCAGCAGCCTGGGACAGGGATCCACAGATACGCAGTATTTT. This sequence encodes CASSLGQGSTDTQYF.

This chain connects TRBV6-5 to TRBJ2-3; TRBD1 is a possible D gene (5 bases). Germline V lookup: CDR1 MNHEY, CDR2 SVGAGI. With 0 bases removed from V and 11 bases from J, the gap between germline ends came to 18 bases. The CDR3 has 15 residues. The CDR3 loop is CASSYSVQGRRGQYF. CDR3 nucleotide sequence: TGTGCCAGCAGTTACTCCGTCCAGGGCCGTAGAGGGCAGTATTTT.

The V call is TRBV18, the J call TRBJ2-5, with no clear D. The V and J ends lost 3 bases and 2 bases respectively, with 16 bases between them. This CDR3 spans 16 amino acids. CDR1 is KGHSH, CDR2 LQKENI, per germline. The CDR3 nucleotides are TGTGCCAGCTCACCCATACGGTCAGGTGTGCAAGAGACCCAGTACTTC. It codes for CASSPIRSGVQETQYF.

The J gene is TRBJ2-1, the V gene TRBV18; possible D gene TRBD1, 6 bases. CDR1 and CDR2 (germline): KGHSH, LQKENI. The CDR3 totals 14 residues. Deletions cut 3 bases from V and 5 bases from J, with 11 bases between. The CDR3 spells CASSPAGVDNEQFF. DNA of the CDR3: TGTGCCAGCTCACCTGCAGGGGTTGACAATGAGCAGTTCTTC.

The CDR3: CASSGGLYTEAFF. The CDR3 DNA follows: TGTGCCAGCAGCGGCGGTCTGTACACTGAAGCTTTCTTT. The V call is TRBV11-3, the J call TRBJ1-1; D gene uncertain. Germline CDR1 and CDR2: SGHNT and YENEEA. The CDR3 has 13 residues. Trimming cost V 5 bases and J 3 bases, with 10 bases left between them.

In DNA, the CDR3 is TGCGCCAGCAGCCAAGGATCAATCGGGTCGGGTGAAAAACTGTTTTTT. As protein: CASSQGSIGSGEKLFF. The rearrangement uses TRBV4-3 and TRBJ1-4; no clear D. V was pared by 1 base and J by 7 bases, with 16 bases between. CDR1 and CDR2 (germline): LGHNA, YSLEER. CDR3 length: 16 amino acids.

This chain connects TRBV7-9 to TRBJ1-5; 9 bases fit TRBD1. V was clipped by 5 bases and J by 4 bases; unmatched bases: 6. This CDR3 is built from 15 residues. From germline, CDR1 is SEHNR and CDR2 FQNEAQ (reference sequence). The CDR3 spells CASSLGTGLNQPQHF. CDR3 coding DNA: TGTGCCAGCAGCCTAGGGACAGGGCTGAATCAGCCCCAGCATTTT.